These 9 T cell receptor beta chains were sequenced from one sample in a study of beta chain features in type 1 diabetes. Expressed TCRB transcripts were sequenced because the entire RNA isolate underwent reverse transcription. Assay used: immunoSEQ multiplex PCR; TCRdb lists only in-frame clones, some missing. The repertoire holds hundreds of thousands of clones, with approximately 11% as singletons. Sequencing input: naive CD4+ T cells from blood. These receptors were collected from a young woman in good health.

This chain joins TRBV19 and TRBJ2-1; 10 positions match TRBD1. Germline values: CDR1 LNHDA, CDR2 SQIVND (reference sequence). V trimming: 4 bases; J trimming: 7 bases; junction bases outside the gene matches: 7. The CDR3 has 15 amino acids. CDR3 sequence: CASSTRDRGWNEQFF. The CDR3 nucleotides read TGTGCCAGTAGTACTCGGGACAGGGGATGGAATGAGCAGTTCTTC.

The chain has TRBV6-5 and TRBJ1-2; TRBD1 matches at 7 bases. The CDR3 runs 14 residues. J gave up 4 bases and V 6 bases, and 8 bases lay outside the gene matches. The germline gives CDR1 MNHEY, CDR2 SVGAGI. The CDR3: CASRTGSRAYGYTF. CDR3 coding DNA: TGTGCCAGCAGGACAGGGAGTAGGGCCTATGGCTACACCTTC.

This clone has a handful of counts. The rearrangement joins TRBV5-1 to TRBJ2-5; 14 nucleotides line up with TRBD2. The CDR3 spans 15 residues. CDR1 is SGHRS and CDR2 is YFSETQ in the germline V gene. With V trimmed by 4 bases and J by 5 bases, 4 bases remained unmatched. The CDR3 loop reads CASSPGTSGSETQYF. The CDR3, as DNA: TGCGCCAGCAGCCCAGGGACTAGCGGGAGTGAGACCCAGTACTTC.

The rearrangement uses TRBV6-5 and TRBJ2-3; D might be TRBD2 (7 bases). V dropped 2 bases and J dropped 5 bases, with 11 bases sitting between them. This CDR3 spans 14 amino acids. Germline CDR1 is MNHEY and CDR2 is SVGAGI. DNA of the CDR3: TGTGCCAGCAGTTACGGGGGGGCGGAAGATACGCAGTATTTT. This sequence encodes CASSYGGAEDTQYF.

This clone was counted a few times. V is TRBV7-9 and J is TRBJ1-4, with 9 bases that match TRBD1. CDR1 SEHNR and CDR2 FQNEAQ come from the germline V gene (reference sequence). This CDR3 contains 18 residues. The ends lost 7 bases at V and 0 bases at J; junction bases unmatched: 12. The CDR3 region has the DNA TGTGCCAGCATTTTAGGGCCGGGACAGGGCGCAACTAATGAAAAACTGTTTTTT. Its translation is CASILGPGQGATNEKLFF.

In its sample, this clone was seen a few times. The rearrangement joins TRBV7-3 to TRBJ2-1, with a weak D call TRBD2 (6 bases). The V end lost 4 bases, the J end lost 6 bases, and 13 bases lay between the germline ends. CDR1 and CDR2 from the germline V gene are SGHTA and FQGTGA. This CDR3 has 14 amino acids. CDR3 region: CASSSSGTFNEQFF. In DNA form, the CDR3 reads TGTGCCAGCAGCTCCTCCGGGACTTTCAATGAGCAGTTCTTC.

The chain is built from TRBV7-2 and TRBJ2-1; TRBD2 matches at 14 bases. The CDR3 is made up of 16 amino acids. V lost 2 bases and J lost 9; bases outside the gene matches: 6. Germline CDR1 is SGHTA and CDR2 is FQGNSA. CDR3 nucleotides: TGTGCCAGCAGCTTATCCGGGACTAGCGGGAGTGGTGAGCAGTTCTTC. This sequence encodes CASSLSGTSGSGEQFF.

There are a few counts of this clone. The gene calls are TRBV4-1 and TRBJ2-3; TRBD2 is a possible D gene (5 bases). The V gene's germline CDR1 is MGHRA and CDR2 YSYEKL. This CDR3 spans 15 amino acids. V lost 1 base to trimming and J lost 6 bases, with 14 bases between them. The chain's CDR3 is CASSQGERAGDTQYF. CDR3 in DNA: TGCGCCAGCAGCCAAGGCGAGAGGGCCGGGGATACGCAGTATTTT.

On this clone itself: The same CDR3 arises from other DNA sequences in this sample as well. The chain carries TRBV28 and TRBJ1-1; 9 nucleotides match TRBD1. From germline, CDR1 is MDHEN and CDR2 SYDVKM. V lost 8 bases, J lost 5 bases, and 6 bases stayed unmatched. The CDR3 has 13 residues. CDR3 protein: CASLTGGATEAFF. The CDR3 DNA is TGTGCCAGCCTGACAGGGGGGGCAACTGAAGCTTTCTTT. The variable domain in full, completed from reference TRBV28 and TRBJ1-1, reads DVKVTQSSRYLVKRTGEKVFLECVQDMDHENMFWYRQDPGLGLRLIYFSYDVKMKEKGDIPEGYSVSREKKERFSLILESASTNQTSMYLCASLTGGATEAFFGQGTRLTVV.